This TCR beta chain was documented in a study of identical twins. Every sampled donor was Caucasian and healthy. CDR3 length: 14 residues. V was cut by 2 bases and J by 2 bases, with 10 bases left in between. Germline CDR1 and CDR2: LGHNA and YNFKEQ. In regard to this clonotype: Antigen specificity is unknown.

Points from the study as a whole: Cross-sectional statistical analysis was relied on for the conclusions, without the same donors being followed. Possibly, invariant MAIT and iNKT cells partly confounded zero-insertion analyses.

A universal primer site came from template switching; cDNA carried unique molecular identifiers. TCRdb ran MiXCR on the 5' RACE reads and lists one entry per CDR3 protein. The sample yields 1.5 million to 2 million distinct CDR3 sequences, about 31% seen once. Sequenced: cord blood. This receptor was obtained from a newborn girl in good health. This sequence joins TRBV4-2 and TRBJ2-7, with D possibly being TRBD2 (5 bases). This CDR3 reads CASSQWPGTYEQYF. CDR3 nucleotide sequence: TGTGCCAGCAGCCAATGGCCGGGGACCTACGAGCAGTACTTC.